The 4 T cell receptor beta chains below come from one sample, sequenced in a study of OX40 agonist ivuxolimab in advanced cancers. Sequencing used immunoSEQ multiplex PCR; TCRdb keeps in-frame clones, though not all of them. The profile shows some 96,000 clones, about 86% of them singletons. Sample: CD4+ or CD8+ T cells sorted from blood, taken in a trial of the OX40 agonist ivuxolimab. All receptors come from an adult with an advanced solid tumor such as melanoma, head and neck, liver or kidney cancer.

This rearrangement joins TRBV4-2 to TRBJ1-1, with a tentative D call TRBD1 (5 bases). Looked up from germline, CDR1 is LGHNA and CDR2 is YNFKEQ. The CDR3 runs to 17 residues. The germline V and J ends were trimmed by 10 bases and 0 bases, with 24 bases remaining between them. This CDR3 reads CANLSRGKHPMNTEAFF. The CDR3 DNA follows: TGTGCCAACCTAAGTCGGGGGAAGCACCCAATGAACACTGAAGCTTTCTTT.

The chain combines TRBV27 with TRBJ1-6; D call uncertain. The CDR3 spans 15 residues. The V end was cut by 5 bases, the J end by 5 bases, with 13 bases between. CDR1 MNHEY and CDR2 SMNVEV come from the germline V gene (reference sequence). The CDR3 loop reads CASSQYSPDNSPLHF. The CDR3 DNA is TGTGCCAGCAGTCAATACAGTCCCGATAATTCACCCCTCCACTTT.

This chain uses TRBV6-1 with TRBJ2-7; 7 nucleotides match TRBD2. Germline CDR1 is MNHNS and CDR2 is SASEGT. The CDR3 is 15 residues long. The trim removed 8 bases at V and 4 bases at J, leaving 14 bases unmatched. The CDR3 DNA reads TGTGCCAGCTCCCTGAGGGAGGGCGGGGGATACGAGCAGTACTTC. Encoded protein: CASSLREGGGYEQYF.

This clone came up once. This chain connects TRBV6-6 to TRBJ1-5; D gene ambiguous. V shed 5 bases and J shed 0 bases, with 5 bases lying between them. The germline V gene encodes CDR1 MNHNY and CDR2 SVGAGI (reference sequence). This CDR3 region has 13 residues. CDR3 bases: TGTGCCAGCAGTCCCTATAGCAATCAGCCCCAGCATTTT. Its translation is CASSPYSNQPQHF.